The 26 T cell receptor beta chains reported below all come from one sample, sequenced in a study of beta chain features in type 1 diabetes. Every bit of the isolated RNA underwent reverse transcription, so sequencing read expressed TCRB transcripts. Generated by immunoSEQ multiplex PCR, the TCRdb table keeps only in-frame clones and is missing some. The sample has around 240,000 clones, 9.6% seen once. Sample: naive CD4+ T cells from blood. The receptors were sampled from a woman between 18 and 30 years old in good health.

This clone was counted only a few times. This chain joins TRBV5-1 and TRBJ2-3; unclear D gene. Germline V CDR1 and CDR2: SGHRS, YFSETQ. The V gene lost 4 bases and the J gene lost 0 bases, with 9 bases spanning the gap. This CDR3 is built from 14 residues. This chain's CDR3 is CASSPGDSTDTQYF. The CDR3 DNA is TGCGCCAGCAGCCCAGGTGATAGCACAGATACGCAGTATTTT.

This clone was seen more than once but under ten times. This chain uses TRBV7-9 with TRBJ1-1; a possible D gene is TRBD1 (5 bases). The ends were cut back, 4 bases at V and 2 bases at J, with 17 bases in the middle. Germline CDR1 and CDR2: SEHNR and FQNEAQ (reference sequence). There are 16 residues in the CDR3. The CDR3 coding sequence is TGTGCCAGCAGCTCAACCGGGGGGACCCTTAACACTGAAGCTTTCTTT. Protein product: CASSSTGGTLNTEAFF.

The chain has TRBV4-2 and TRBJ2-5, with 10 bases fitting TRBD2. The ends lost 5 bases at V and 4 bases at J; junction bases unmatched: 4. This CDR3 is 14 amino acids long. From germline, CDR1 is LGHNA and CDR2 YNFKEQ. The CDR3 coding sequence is TGTGCCAGCAGCTCCCGACTAGCGGGAGAGACCCAGTACTTC. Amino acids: CASSSRLAGETQYF.

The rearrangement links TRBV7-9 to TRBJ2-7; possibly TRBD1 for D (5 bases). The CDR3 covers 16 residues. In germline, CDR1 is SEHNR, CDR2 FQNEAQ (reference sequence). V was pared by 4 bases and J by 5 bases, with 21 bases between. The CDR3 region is CASSYPWQGPADEQYF. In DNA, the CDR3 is TGTGCCAGCAGCTACCCATGGCAGGGCCCAGCCGACGAGCAGTACTTC.

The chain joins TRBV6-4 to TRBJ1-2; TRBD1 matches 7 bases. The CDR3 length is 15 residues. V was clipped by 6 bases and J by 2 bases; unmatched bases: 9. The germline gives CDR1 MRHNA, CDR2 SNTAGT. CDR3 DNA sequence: TGTGCCAGCAGAGCCAACAGGGGAGGCAACTATGGCTACACCTTC. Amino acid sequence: CASRANRGGNYGYTF.

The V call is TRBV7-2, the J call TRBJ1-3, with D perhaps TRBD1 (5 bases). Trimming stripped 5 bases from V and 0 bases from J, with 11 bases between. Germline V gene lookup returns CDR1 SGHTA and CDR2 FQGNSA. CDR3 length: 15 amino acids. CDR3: CASSPGHASGNTIYF. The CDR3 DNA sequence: TGTGCCAGCAGCCCAGGACACGCCTCTGGAAACACCATATATTTT.

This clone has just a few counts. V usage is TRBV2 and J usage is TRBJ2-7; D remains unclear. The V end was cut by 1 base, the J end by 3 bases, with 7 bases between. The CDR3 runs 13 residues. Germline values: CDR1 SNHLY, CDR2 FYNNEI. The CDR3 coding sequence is TGTGCCAGCAGTGAAGTAGCAAACTACGAGCAGTACTTC. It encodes CASSEVANYEQYF.

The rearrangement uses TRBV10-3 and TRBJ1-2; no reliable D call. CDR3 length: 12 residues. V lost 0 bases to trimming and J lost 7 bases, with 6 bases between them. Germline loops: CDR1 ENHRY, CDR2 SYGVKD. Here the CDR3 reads CAISESAGGYTF. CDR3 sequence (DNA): TGTGCCATCAGTGAGTCGGCGGGTGGCTACACCTTC.

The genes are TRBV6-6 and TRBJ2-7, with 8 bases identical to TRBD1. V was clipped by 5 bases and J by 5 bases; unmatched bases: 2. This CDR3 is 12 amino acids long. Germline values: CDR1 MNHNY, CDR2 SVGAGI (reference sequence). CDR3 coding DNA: TGTGCCAGCAGTCAACAGGGGGACGAGCAGTACTTC. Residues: CASSQQGDEQYF.

The CDR3: CASSQQGAGTEAFF. In DNA, the CDR3 is TGTGCCAGCAGTCAACAGGGGGCTGGCACTGAAGCTTTCTTT. V usage is TRBV6-1 and J usage is TRBJ1-1, with 9 bases fitting TRBD1. There are 14 residues in the CDR3. V lost 5 bases, J lost 4 bases, and 5 bases stayed unmatched. The germline CDR1 and CDR2 sequences are MNHNS and SASEGT.

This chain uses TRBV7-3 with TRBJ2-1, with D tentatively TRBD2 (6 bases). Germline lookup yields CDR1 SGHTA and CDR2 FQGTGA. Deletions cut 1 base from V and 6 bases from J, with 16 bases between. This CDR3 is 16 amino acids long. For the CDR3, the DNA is TGTGCCAGCAGCTTAAGCCGGGACTCCGGTACCAATGAGCAGTTCTTC. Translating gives CASSLSRDSGTNEQFF.

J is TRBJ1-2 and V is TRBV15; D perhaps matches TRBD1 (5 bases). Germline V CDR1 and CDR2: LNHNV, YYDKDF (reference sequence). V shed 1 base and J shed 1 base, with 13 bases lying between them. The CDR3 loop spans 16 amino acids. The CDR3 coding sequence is TGTGCCACCAGCAGAGGTTTCGTGGGGGGTAACTATGGCTACACCTTC. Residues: CATSRGFVGGNYGYTF.

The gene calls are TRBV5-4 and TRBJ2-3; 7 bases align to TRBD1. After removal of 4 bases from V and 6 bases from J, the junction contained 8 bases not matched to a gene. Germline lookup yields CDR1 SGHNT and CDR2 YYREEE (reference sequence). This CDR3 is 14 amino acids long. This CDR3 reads CASSRGLAGDTQYF. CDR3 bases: TGTGCCAGCAGCAGGGGGCTAGCTGGTGATACGCAGTATTTT.

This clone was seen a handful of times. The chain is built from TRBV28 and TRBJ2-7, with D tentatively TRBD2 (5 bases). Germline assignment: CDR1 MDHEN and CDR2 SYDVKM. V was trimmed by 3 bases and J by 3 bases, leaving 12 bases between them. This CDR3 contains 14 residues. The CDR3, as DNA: TGTGCCAGCAGTTTTCGGGCTAGCTTCTACGAGCAGTACTTC. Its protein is CASSFRASFYEQYF. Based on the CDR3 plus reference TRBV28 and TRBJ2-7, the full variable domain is DVKVTQSSRYLVKRTGEKVFLECVQDMDHENMFWYRQDPGLGLRLIYFSYDVKMKEKGDIPEGYSVSREKKERFSLILESASTNQTSMYLCASSFRASFYEQYFGPGTRLTVT.

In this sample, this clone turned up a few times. CDR3: CASSVPGTRDEQYF. DNA for the CDR3: TGTGCCAGCAGCGTCCCCGGGACTAGGGACGAGCAGTACTTC. This sequence joins TRBV5-4 and TRBJ2-7; 8 bases are shared with TRBD2. V lost 4 bases and J lost 5; bases outside the gene matches: 8. The CDR3 extends over 14 amino acids. Germline assignment: CDR1 SGHNT and CDR2 YYREEE (reference sequence).

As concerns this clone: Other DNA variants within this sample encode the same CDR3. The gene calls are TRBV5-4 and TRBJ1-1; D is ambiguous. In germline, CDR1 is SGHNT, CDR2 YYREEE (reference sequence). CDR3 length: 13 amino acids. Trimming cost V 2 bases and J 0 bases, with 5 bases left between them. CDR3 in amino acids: CASSLGVNTEAFF. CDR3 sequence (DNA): TGTGCCAGCAGCTTAGGAGTGAACACTGAAGCTTTCTTT.

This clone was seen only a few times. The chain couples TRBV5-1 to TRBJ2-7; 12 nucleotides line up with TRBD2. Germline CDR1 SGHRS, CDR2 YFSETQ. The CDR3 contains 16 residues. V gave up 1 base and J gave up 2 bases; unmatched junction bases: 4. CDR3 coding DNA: TGCGCCAGCAGCTTGTTGACTAGCGGGAGCACCTACGAGCAGTACTTC. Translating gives CASSLLTSGSTYEQYF.

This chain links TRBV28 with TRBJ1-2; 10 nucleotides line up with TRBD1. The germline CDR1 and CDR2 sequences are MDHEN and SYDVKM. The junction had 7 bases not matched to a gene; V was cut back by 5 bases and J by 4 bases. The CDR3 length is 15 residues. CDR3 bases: TGTGCCAGCAGTCCTACCGGGACAGGGGCCTATGGCTACACCTTC. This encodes CASSPTGTGAYGYTF.

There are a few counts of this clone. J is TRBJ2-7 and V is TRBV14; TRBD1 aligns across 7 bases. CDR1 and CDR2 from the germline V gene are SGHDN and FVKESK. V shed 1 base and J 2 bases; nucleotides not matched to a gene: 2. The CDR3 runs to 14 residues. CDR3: CASSQVQGAYEQYF. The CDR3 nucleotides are TGTGCCAGCAGCCAAGTTCAGGGGGCCTACGAGCAGTACTTC.

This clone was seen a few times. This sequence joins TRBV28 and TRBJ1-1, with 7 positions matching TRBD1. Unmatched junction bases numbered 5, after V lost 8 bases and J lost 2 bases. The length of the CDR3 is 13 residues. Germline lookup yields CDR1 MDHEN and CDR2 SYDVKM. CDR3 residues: CASQGQPNTEAFF. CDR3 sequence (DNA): TGTGCCAGCCAGGGACAGCCCAACACTGAAGCTTTCTTT.

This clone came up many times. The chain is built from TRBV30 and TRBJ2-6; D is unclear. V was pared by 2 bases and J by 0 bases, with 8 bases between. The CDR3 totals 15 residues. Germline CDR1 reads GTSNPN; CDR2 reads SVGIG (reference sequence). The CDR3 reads CAWSPRLSGANVLTF. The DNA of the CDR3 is TGTGCCTGGAGTCCCAGGCTCTCTGGGGCCAACGTCCTGACTTTC.

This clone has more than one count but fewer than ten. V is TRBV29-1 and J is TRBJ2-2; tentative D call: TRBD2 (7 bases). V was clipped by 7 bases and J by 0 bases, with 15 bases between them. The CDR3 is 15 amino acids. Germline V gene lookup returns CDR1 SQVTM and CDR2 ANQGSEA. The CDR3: CSARGAGANTGELFF. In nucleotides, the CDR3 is TGCAGCGCCCGGGGGGCGGGAGCGAACACCGGGGAGCTGTTTTTT.

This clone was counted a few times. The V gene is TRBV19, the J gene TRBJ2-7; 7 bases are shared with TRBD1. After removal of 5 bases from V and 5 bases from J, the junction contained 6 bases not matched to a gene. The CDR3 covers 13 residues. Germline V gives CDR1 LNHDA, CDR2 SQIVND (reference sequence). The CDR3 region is CASSPGQTHEQYF. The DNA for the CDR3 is TGTGCCAGTAGTCCGGGACAGACCCACGAGCAGTACTTC. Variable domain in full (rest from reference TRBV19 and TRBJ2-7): DGGITQSPKYLFRKEGQNVTLSCEQNLNHDAMYWYRQDPGQGLRLIYYSQIVNDFQKGDIAEGYSVSREKKESFPLTVTSAQKNPTAFYLCASSPGQTHEQYFGPGTRLTVT.

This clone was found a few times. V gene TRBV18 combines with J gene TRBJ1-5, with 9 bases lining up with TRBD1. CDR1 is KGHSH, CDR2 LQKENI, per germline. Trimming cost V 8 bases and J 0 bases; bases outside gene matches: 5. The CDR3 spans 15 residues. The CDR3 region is CASRPDRGSNQPQHF. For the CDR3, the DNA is TGTGCCAGCCGCCCGGACAGGGGTAGCAATCAGCCCCAGCATTTT.

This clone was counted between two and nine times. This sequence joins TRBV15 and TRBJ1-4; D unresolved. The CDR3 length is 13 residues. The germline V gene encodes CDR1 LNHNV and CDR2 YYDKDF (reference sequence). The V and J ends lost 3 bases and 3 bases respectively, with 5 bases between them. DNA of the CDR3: TGTGCCACCAGCAGTCCGGCTAATGAAAAACTGTTTTTT. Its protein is CATSSPANEKLFF.

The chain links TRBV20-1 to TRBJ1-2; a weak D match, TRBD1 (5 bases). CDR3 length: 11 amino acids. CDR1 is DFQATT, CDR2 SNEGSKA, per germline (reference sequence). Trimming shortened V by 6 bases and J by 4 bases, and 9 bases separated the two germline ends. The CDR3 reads CSAPDTYGYTF. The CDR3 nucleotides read TGCAGTGCCCCGGACACCTATGGCTACACCTTC.